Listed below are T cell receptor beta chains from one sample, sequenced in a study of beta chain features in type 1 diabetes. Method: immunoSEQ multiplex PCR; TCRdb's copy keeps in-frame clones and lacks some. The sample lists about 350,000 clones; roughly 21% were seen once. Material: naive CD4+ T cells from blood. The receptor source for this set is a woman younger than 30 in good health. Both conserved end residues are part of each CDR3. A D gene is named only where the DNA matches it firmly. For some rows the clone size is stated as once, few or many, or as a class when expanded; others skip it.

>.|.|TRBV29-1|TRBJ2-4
TGCAGCGTTCCAGGGCAGACCAAAAACATTCAGTACTTC
CSVPGQTKNIQYF
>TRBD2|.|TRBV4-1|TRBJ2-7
TGCGCCAGCAGCCTGACTAGCGGGCCTTCCTACGAGCAGTACTTC
CASSLTSGPSYEQYF
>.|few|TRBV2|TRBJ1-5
TGTGCCAGCCGGGGGAATAGCAATCAGCCCCAGCATTTT
CASRGNSNQPQHF
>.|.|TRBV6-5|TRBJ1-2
TGTGCCAGCAGAAGATCCGGGACAAACTATGGCTACACCTTC
CASRRSGTNYGYTF
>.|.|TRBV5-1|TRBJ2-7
TGCGCCAGCAGCTCGGACAGAAACTCCTACGAGCAGTACTTC
CASSSDRNSYEQYF
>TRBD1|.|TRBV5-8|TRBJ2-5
TGTGCCAGCAGCTTGGGGGACAGGGGCTTTGAGGAGACCCAGTACTTC
CASSLGDRGFEETQYF
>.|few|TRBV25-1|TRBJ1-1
TGTGCCAGCAGTGAAACCCCAGGCTACACTGAAGCTTTCTTT
CASSETPGYTEAFF
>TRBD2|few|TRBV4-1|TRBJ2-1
TGCGCCAGCAGCCAAGAAAGCGGGAACTGGGATGAGCAGTTCTTC
CASSQESGNWDEQFF
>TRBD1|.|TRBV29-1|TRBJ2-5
TGCAGCGTTGATCAGGCACAGGGGGCGGGAGAGACCCAGTACTTC
CSVDQAQGAGETQYF
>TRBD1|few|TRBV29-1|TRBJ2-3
TGCAGCACGTCCGGGACAGGGGGCACAGATACGCAGTATTTT
CSTSGTGGTDTQYF
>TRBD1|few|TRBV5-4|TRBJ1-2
TGTGCCAGCAGCCCCCAGGGGGAGCCTAGCTATGGCTACACCTTC
CASSPQGEPSYGYTF
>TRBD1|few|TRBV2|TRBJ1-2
TGTGCCAGCAGTGCAGGACAGGGATCCTTTGGCTACACCTTC
CASSAGQGSFGYTF
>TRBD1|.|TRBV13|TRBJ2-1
TGTGCCAGCAGCGTAAGACAGGGACGCAATGAGCAGTTCTTC
CASSVRQGRNEQFF
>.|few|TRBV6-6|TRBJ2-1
TGTGCCAGCTGCTCTAGTCGGGGGGCTGAGCAGTTCTTC
CASCSSRGAEQFF
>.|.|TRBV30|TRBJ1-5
TGTGCCTGGAGTGTACGGGAGTACCAGCCCCAGCATTTT
CAWSVREYQPQHF
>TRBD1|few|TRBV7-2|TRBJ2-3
TGTGCCAGCGGCCACGGGACAGGCGGCACAGATACGCAGTATTTT
CASGHGTGGTDTQYF
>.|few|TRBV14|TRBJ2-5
TGTGCCAGCAGCCGGCGGCTCCAAGAGACCCAGTACTTC
CASSRRLQETQYF
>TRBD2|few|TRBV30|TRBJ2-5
TGTGCCTGGAGTATGACTAGCTCCGAGACCCAGTACTTC
CAWSMTSSETQYF
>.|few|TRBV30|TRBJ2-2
TGTGCCTGGAGTGTACTGACCGGGGAGCTGTTTTTT
CAWSVLTGELFF
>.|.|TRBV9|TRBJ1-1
TGTGCCAGCAGCGTAGTCGAAGGGGGATCGAACACTGAAGCTTTCTTT
CASSVVEGGSNTEAFF